This TCR beta chain was recorded in a study of shared clonotypes between healthy human individuals (dated by TCRdb to 2018 to 2021). With respect to the entire study: The cohort included three men and a couple of women between 18 and 49 years of age. For each donor, three plates each were used for CD4 naive and CD4 memory, two plates were used for CD8 naive, and one plate was used for CD8 memory. To estimate repertoire size and how much clonotype sharing occurs between individuals, the study deeply sequenced the blood TCR repertoires of 5 or 6 healthy adults. To increase sequencing depth and limit assay-specific biases, TCR repertoire library preparation and sequencing were carried out by different laboratories using diverse techniques. Leukapheresis yielded between about 0.94 and 8.9 billion PBMCs per donor. What the study reported, not specific to this receptor: Larger estimated clonotype richness was generally found for naive subsets than for memory subsets. Sharing across several donors was observed for roughly 5% of naive CD4, 3.5% of naive CD8, 2.3% of memory CD4, and roughly 0.4% of memory CD8 clonotypes. Sampling was restricted to blood, and TCR repertoires in tissues likely differ from the TCR repertoires found in blood. Pairwise subsampling led to the expectation that sequencing depth would affect the degree of clonotype sharing among donors. Compared with non-shared clonotypes, the clonotypes found in all four sorted-subset donors had higher generation probabilities. Rarefaction of sorted-subset datasets indicated incomplete sequencing despite the large sequencing depth. Because the study included a small number of donors, the genetic and exposure-history diversity represented was limited.

TCR CDR3 regions were amplified from genomic DNA by multiplex PCR using the deep immunoSEQ assay. Extracted genomic DNA from each cell subset was distributed evenly across all wells of several immunoSEQ 96-well plates, and each plate was treated as a replicate. For sorted subsets, about 200 ng genomic DNA, equal to some 28,000 T cell genomes, was loaded into each replicate PCR. Purified libraries were measured with a Qubit 3.0 fluorometer, size-checked on a Bioanalyzer 2100, and measured again with the KAPA Library Quantification kit. Every immunoSEQ 96-well plate was sequenced on a separate single-read 150-cycle Illumina NextSeq 550 flow cell. On the authors' methods: Because the immunoSEQ output held only junctional sequences and lacked quality scores, the filtering could not match the filtering applied to full-length reads. Sequences were annotated with PyIR, a Python wrapper for IgBLAST v1.9, using IMGT germline references to assign V/J genes and CDR3. Any read was removed if the V/J assignment was weak (E-value above 1e-6), the CDR3 was missing, or the read contained stop codons, out-of-frame junctions, or ambiguous translated residues. V3J clonotypes were defined as sequences sharing the same inferred V gene, J gene, and CDR3 amino acid sequence. The percentage overlap between two repertoires was calculated by dividing the number of shared unique clonotypes by the size of the smaller repertoire. Richness of each repertoire was evaluated using RTK rarefaction, the Chao1 estimator, and Recon v2.1 estimates of unobserved clonotypes. For all TCRbeta clonotypes obtained by the gDNA method from several donors, generation probabilities were computed with OLGA. In its TCRdb copy, this immuneACCESS table keeps in-frame sequences only and misses some clones. Where compared with another copy, unresolved V genes explain less than half of these, and the others have no known cause. The V and J calls and clone size come from that table; D and trimming were worked out from the DNA. The sample yields 2 million to 2.5 million clones; around 93% were counted once. Jointly, the top ten make up around 0.35% of the sample.

On this clone: Its antigen specificity is not known. No per-base quality is available; no much larger clone lies one base away.

Trimming at the junction amounts to 2 bases on V and 0 bases on J, and the germline ends lie 13 bases apart. CDR1 MDHEN and CDR2 SYDVKM are derived from the germline V gene. The CDR3, cysteine through phenylalanine, is 16 amino acids long. Solely the CDR3 DNA is kept, with 48 bases framed from the first base. Donors were healthy HIV-negative adults with no recently reported acute infections or vaccinations. Every donor was a Caucasian adult living in Nashville, Tennessee, USA. Magnetic negative selection was used to enrich CD4+ T cells, after which naive cells were positively selected on CD45RA and the negative fraction became the memory subset. After blood collection by leukapheresis, PBMCs were isolated using Ficoll-Histopaque density gradient centrifugation and then cryopreserved in the vapor phase of liquid nitrogen. Analytical flow cytometry was used to check the purity and quantity of each magnetically sorted T cell population. Each sorted fraction had its genomic DNA isolated and then quantified by UV absorbance on a Nanodrop 2000c.

Recombination joined TRBV28 with TRBJ1-1, with TRBD1 tentatively as D gene (6 bases match). The TCR comes from a man aged 18 to 29 in good health. Some clones in this sample may be carry-over from other donors' samples. Sequenced sample: naive CD4+ T cells from PBMCs. Taken with the paper, the label for cell subset or site translates to: CD45RA+ positively selected. The DNA sequence is TGTGCCAGCAGTTTACGCCCGGGGGCGGTGAACACTGAAGCTTTCTTT. This translates into CASSLRPGAVNTEAFF.